This T cell receptor (beta chain) was obtained from a study of T cells in Graves' hyperthyroidism and ophthalmopathy. What was amplified from RNA transcripts were TCR beta CDR3 regions. The HTBI primer set was used in a first-round RT-PCR of the TCR CDR3. Using its own MiXCR run on the multiplex PCR reads, TCRdb lists one record per CDR3 protein. The sample holds hundreds of thousands of distinct CDR3 sequences; approximately 40% are singletons and the top ten take about 9%. Findings and caveats of the study: Most thyroid clonotypes with frequency above 0.001 were detected in blood.

Looked up from germline, CDR1 is SGDLS and CDR2 is YYNGEE. The J segment lost 5 bases and the V segment lost 3 bases, leaving 7 bases of the junction unmatched. The CDR3 is made up of 14 amino acids. No ophthalmopathy progression within 18 months constituted stable Graves' hyperthyroidism. Patients showing uncontrolled infection, other autoimmune disease, pregnancy or lactation were ineligible. This clonotype was seen at least ten times. Its antigen is unidentified. The sequencing sample was made of blood. The TCR sequence derives from a man between 18 and 35 years old with Graves' hyperthyroidism. The rearrangement joins TRBV9 to TRBJ1-1; 7 bases agree with TRBD1. CDR3 amino acids: CASSADRDKTEAFF. The CDR3, as DNA: TGTGCCAGCAGCGCCGACAGGGACAAGACTGAAGCTTTCTTT.